Following are 10 T cell receptor beta chains from one sample sequenced in a study of glioma-infiltrating T cells after dendritic cell vaccination. This table comes from immunoSEQ multiplex PCR, and its TCRdb copy is limited to in-frame clones, with some not included. The table includes roughly 80,000 clones, 80% to 90% detected once. Specimen: blood, collected before dendritic cell vaccination. The receptors were gathered from a human donor with glioblastoma.

The sample holds one count of this clone. The chain combines TRBV19 with TRBJ1-5, with TRBD1 identical over 8 bases. The CDR3 is 19 amino acids. J gave up 0 bases and V 4 bases, and 14 bases lay outside the gene matches. CDR1 and CDR2 from the germline V gene are LNHDA and SQIVND (reference sequence). CDR3 DNA sequence: TGTGCCAGTAGTAGGACCCCGCCAGGGGGCCTCTATAGCAATCAGCCCCAGCATTTT. Translation: CASSRTPPGGLYSNQPQHF.

This clone was counted once. This chain links TRBV13 with TRBJ2-1; D possibly corresponds to TRBD2 (6 bases). V was cut by 5 bases and J by 3 bases, with 14 bases left in between. This CDR3 has 15 residues. Germline V gene sequence: CDR1 PRHDT, CDR2 FYEKMQ (reference sequence). The CDR3 DNA is TGTGCCAGCAGCACCGGGTCGGAGGGCTACAATGAGCAGTTCTTC. The encoded protein is CASSTGSEGYNEQFF.

The chain links TRBV19 to TRBJ1-6; no firm D call. V lost 1 base and J 6 bases, leaving 10 bases between the germline ends. CDR3 length equals 15 residues. The germline V gene encodes CDR1 LNHDA and CDR2 SQIVND (reference sequence). CDR3: CASSIVWAGNSPLHF. For the CDR3, the DNA is TGTGCCAGTAGTATAGTTTGGGCTGGTAATTCACCCCTCCACTTT.

There are a few counts of this clone. The rearrangement joins TRBV19 to TRBJ1-2; a weak D match, TRBD1 (5 bases). This CDR3 is 13 amino acids long. Trimming left V 5 bases short and J 8 bases short, with 15 bases between. Per the germline V gene, CDR1 is LNHDA and CDR2 is SQIVND (reference sequence). CDR3 bases: TGTGCCAGTAGTGCCTCCAGGGTTTTAGGCTACACCTTC. Translating it yields CASSASRVLGYTF.

The chain couples TRBV28 to TRBJ1-2; 7 nucleotides line up with TRBD1. CDR3 length: 15 amino acids. Per the germline V gene, CDR1 is MDHEN and CDR2 is SYDVKM. After removal of 5 bases from V and 3 bases from J, the junction contained 9 bases not matched to a gene. CDR3 coding DNA: TGTGCCAGCAGTCTCTCGGGACAGCACGACTATGGCTACACCTTC. Translation: CASSLSGQHDYGYTF.

There are a few counts of this clone. J is TRBJ1-2 and V is TRBV29-1, with TRBD1 matching over 7 bases. The CDR3 runs 12 residues. After removal of 4 bases from V and 6 bases from J, the junction contained 5 bases not matched to a gene. Germline CDR1 and CDR2: SQVTM and ANQGSEA. CDR3 sequence: CSVAGTEHGYTF. The CDR3 DNA follows: TGCAGCGTTGCCGGGACAGAACATGGCTACACCTTC.

The gene calls are TRBV11-3 and TRBJ1-2, with D perhaps matching TRBD1 (6 bases). CDR1 SGHNT and CDR2 YENEEA come from the germline V gene. The germline V and J ends were trimmed by 9 bases and 2 bases, with 10 bases remaining between them. This CDR3 spans 12 amino acids. CDR3 region: CARKGENYGYTF. The CDR3 coding sequence is TGTGCCAGAAAGGGGGAAAACTATGGCTACACCTTC. Complete variable domain (other parts from reference TRBV11-3 and TRBJ1-2): EAGVVQSPRYKIIEKKQPVAFWCNPISGHNTLYWYLQNLGQGPELLIRYENEEAVDDSQLPKDRFSAERLKGVDSTLKIQPAELGDSAVYLCARKGENYGYTFGSGTRLTVV.

V and J are TRBV2 and TRBJ2-3; TRBD2 is a possible D gene (6 bases). CDR1 and CDR2 from the germline V gene are SNHLY and FYNNEI. This CDR3 region has 16 residues. V lost 4 bases, J lost 2 bases, and 16 bases lay in between. The CDR3 DNA reads TGTGCCAGCAGTGCCTTGATGGGACTTGACACAGATACGCAGTATTTT. Residues: CASSALMGLDTDTQYF.

This rearrangement joins TRBV4-1 to TRBJ1-1; D is uncertain. The germline V gene encodes CDR1 MGHRA and CDR2 YSYEKL. V lost 1 base, J lost 2 bases, and 11 bases lay in between. The CDR3 has 15 amino acids. CDR3 in DNA: TGCGCCAGCAGCCAAGTGCCGGGAAAAAACACTGAAGCTTTCTTT. It specifies CASSQVPGKNTEAFF.

The J gene is TRBJ2-7, the V gene TRBV9; no clear D. The CDR3 totals 16 residues. V shed 4 bases and J shed 5 bases, with 22 bases lying between them. CDR1 and CDR2 (germline): SGDLS, YYNGEE. CDR3 sequence: CASSPQVAAPQDEQYF. Here the CDR3 DNA reads TGTGCCAGCAGCCCGCAGGTGGCAGCTCCTCAGGACGAGCAGTACTTC.